Below, 27 T cell receptor beta chains from the same sample are listed, as sequenced in a study of CD8 T cells in Susac syndrome. The authors reverse transcribed 0.5 to 1 ug RNA with random hexamers. Using its own MiXCR run on the immunoSEQ multiplex PCR reads, TCRdb lists one record per CDR3 protein. Among 150,000 to 200,000 distinct CDR3 sequences, around 94% were seen once, and the ten largest hold roughly 0.13%. What was sequenced was CD4+ T cells from PBMCs. These receptors were collected from a human donor in good health.

This clonotype was seen only once. The rearrangement links TRBV3-1 to TRBJ1-1; D gene uncertain. V lost 5 bases to trimming and J lost 6 bases, with 13 bases between them. This CDR3 is built from 13 residues. Germline CDR1 reads LGHDT; CDR2 reads YNNKEL (reference sequence). CDR3 coding DNA: TGTGCCAGCAGCGATGGACCGCCTTCTGAAGCTTTCTTT. This translates into CASSDGPPSEAFF.

CDR3 amino acids: CASSFLSGTSSTYEQYF. The CDR3 DNA follows: TGTGCCAGCAGCTTCTTGTCTGGGACTAGCAGTACCTACGAGCAGTACTTC. This chain connects TRBV7-2 to TRBJ2-7; 9 nucleotides line up with TRBD2. The CDR3 covers 17 residues. CDR1 is SGHTA and CDR2 is FQGNSA in the germline V gene. Losses at the gene ends were 3 bases for V and 2 bases for J; bases not matched to a gene: 11.

The chain is built from TRBV3-1 and TRBJ1-4, with D tentatively TRBD1 (5 bases). The CDR3 has 14 amino acids. The V gene's germline CDR1 is LGHDT and CDR2 YNNKEL (reference sequence). V was trimmed by 2 bases and J by 6 bases, leaving 10 bases between them. The CDR3 DNA reads as TGTGCCAGCAGCCAACAGGGAGGTGATGAAAAACTGTTTTTT. This sequence encodes CASSQQGGDEKLFF.

V gene TRBV7-2 combines with J gene TRBJ2-7, with 9 bases aligning to TRBD1. CDR1 and CDR2 (germline): SGHTA, FQGNSA. There are 16 residues in the CDR3. The V and J ends lost 5 bases and 12 bases, in that order; junction bases with no gene match: 20. CDR3 nucleotide sequence: TGTGCCAGCAGCCCCATCCCCCCGGGACAGGGCTCAAGTCTGTACTTC. Translated, it gives CASSPIPPGQGSSLYF.

The chain recombines TRBV29-1 with TRBJ1-2; D unresolved. Germline V gives CDR1 SQVTM, CDR2 ANQGSEA. The CDR3 spans 13 residues. V lost 3 bases, J lost 6 bases, and 14 bases lay in between. This CDR3 reads CSVEGRAEDGYTF. DNA of the CDR3: TGCAGCGTTGAGGGGAGGGCGGAGGATGGCTACACCTTC.

The V call is TRBV12-3 or TRBV12-4, the J call TRBJ2-3; TRBD2 aligns across 8 bases. CDR3 size: 14 residues. Trimming cost V 6 bases and J 9 bases; bases outside gene matches: 11. The CDR3 sequence: CASSQSGGQGTQYF. The CDR3 DNA reads TGTGCCAGCAGCCAAAGCGGGGGTCAGGGGACGCAGTATTTT.

Comment on this clonotype: A junction boundary mismatches the germline segment, possibly from a read error. The V and J genes are TRBV30 and TRBJ2-1; either TRBD1 or TRBD2 may supply D (5 bases each). Germline assignment: CDR1 GTSNPN and CDR2 SVGIG (reference sequence). CDR3 length: 9 amino acids. The CDR3 DNA reads as TGTGCCTGCCGGGACCCTTGGCTCTTC. Its translation: CACRDPWLF.

Remarks on this clonotype: One end of the junction fails to match germline, which may point to a read error. The chain combines TRBV7-7 with TRBJ2-5, with unresolved D. This CDR3 is built from 14 residues. The germline V gene has CDR1 SSHAT and CDR2 FNYEAQ (reference sequence). CDR3 protein: CASSLEGMQETQYF. Here the CDR3 DNA reads TGTGCTAGCAGCTTAGAAGGGATGCAAGAGACCCAGTACTTC.

The chain joins TRBV4-3 to TRBJ2-1, with 7 nucleotides matching TRBD2. The CDR3 spans 17 residues. Germline assignment: CDR1 LGHNA and CDR2 YSLEER. The V segment lost 0 bases and the J segment 3 bases; nucleotides outside the gene matches: 8. The CDR3 spells CASSQDTLRGYYNEQFF. Written as DNA, the CDR3 is TGCGCCAGCAGCCAAGACACGTTGCGGGGGTACTACAATGAGCAGTTCTTC.

The chain carries TRBV9 and TRBJ2-3; D remains unclear. Germline V gene sequence: CDR1 SGDLS, CDR2 YYNGEE. Trimming removed 2 bases from V and 0 bases from J, with 4 bases in between. This CDR3 has 13 residues. The CDR3 sequence: CASSVVSTDTQYF. CDR3 DNA: TGTGCCAGCAGCGTGGTGAGCACAGATACGCAGTATTTT.

In DNA, the CDR3 is TGCAGTGCCGACCCCCAAGGCAATCAGCCCCAGCATTTT. It is translated as CSADPQGNQPQHF. The V gene is TRBV20-1, the J gene TRBJ1-5; no reliable D call. Germline loops: CDR1 DFQATT, CDR2 SNEGSKA (reference sequence). The V gene lost 6 bases and the J gene lost 2 bases, with 11 bases spanning the gap. CDR3 length: 13 amino acids.

The rearrangement links TRBV30 to TRBJ1-2, with TRBD1 as a possible D gene (6 bases). Germline assignment: CDR1 GTSNPN and CDR2 SVGIG (reference sequence). V was pared by 2 bases and J by 3 bases, with 19 bases between. This CDR3 is built from 16 residues. The CDR3 loop is CAWSKRGGSFDYGYTF. The CDR3 DNA sequence: TGTGCCTGGAGTAAAAGGGGGGGCTCCTTTGACTATGGCTACACCTTC.

The CDR3 DNA reads TGCAGTGCTAGAAACAGGGGCACCGGGGAGCTGTTTTTT. It is translated as CSARNRGTGELFF. The chain couples TRBV20-1 to TRBJ2-2; 7 positions agree with TRBD1. Germline trimming cut 2 bases from V and 4 bases from J; bases unmatched to any gene: 1. CDR3 length: 13 residues. Germline V gene sequence: CDR1 DFQATT, CDR2 SNEGSKA (reference sequence).

In this sample, this clonotype turned up a few times. The V and J genes are TRBV6-1 and TRBJ1-2; 7 positions agree with TRBD1. Trimming cost V 6 bases and J 7 bases; bases outside gene matches: 11. The CDR3 spans 14 residues. Germline CDR1 MNHNS, CDR2 SASEGT. The CDR3 here is CASSPQTGAAGYTF. As DNA, the CDR3 is TGTGCCAGCAGCCCCCAAACAGGGGCGGCTGGCTACACCTTC.

This rearrangement joins TRBV27 to TRBJ2-5; tentative D call: TRBD1 (5 bases). Germline lookup yields CDR1 MNHEY and CDR2 SMNVEV (reference sequence). This CDR3 spans 13 amino acids. Trimming shortened V by 3 bases and J by 7 bases, and 12 bases separated the two germline ends. The CDR3 sequence: CASSLGGAGTQYF. The CDR3 region has the DNA TGTGCCAGCAGTTTGGGTGGGGCTGGGACCCAGTACTTC.

V gene TRBV20-1 combines with J gene TRBJ1-1, with D possibly matching TRBD1 (6 bases). The CDR3 has 11 amino acids. V lost 6 bases and J lost 6, with 11 bases in between. Per germline, CDR1 DFQATT and CDR2 SNEGSKA (reference sequence). The CDR3 nucleotides read TGCAGTGCGGTCACAGGGTCTGAAGCTTTCTTT. Residues: CSAVTGSEAFF.

V gene TRBV7-2 combines with J gene TRBJ2-1; D not resolved. Trimming removed 0 bases from V and 6 bases from J, with 12 bases in between. From germline, CDR1 is SGHTA and CDR2 FQGNSA. The CDR3 loop spans 15 amino acids. DNA for the CDR3: TGTGCCAGCAGCTTAGCCGGCCTAGTCGCCAATGAGCAGTTCTTC. As protein: CASSLAGLVANEQFF.

This clonotype was recorded once. The chain is built from TRBV20-1 and TRBJ2-3; TRBD1 aligns across 7 bases. The CDR3 covers 14 residues. Germline values: CDR1 DFQATT, CDR2 SNEGSKA (reference sequence). J lost 0 bases, V lost 3 bases, and 3 bases had no gene match. The CDR3 DNA is TGCAGTGCTAGTCCGACAGGGAGCACAGATACGCAGTATTTT. Translated: CSASPTGSTDTQYF.

V gene TRBV29-1 combines with J gene TRBJ2-5; 10 nucleotides agree with TRBD1. The CDR3 extends over 12 amino acids. CDR1 is SQVTM and CDR2 is ANQGSEA in the germline V gene. V gave up 7 bases and J gave up 5 bases; unmatched junction bases: 4. DNA for the CDR3: TGCAGCGCGGGACAGGGGAAGGAGACCCAGTACTTC. Its translation is CSAGQGKETQYF.

The chain combines TRBV20-1 with TRBJ1-2; tentative D call: TRBD1 (6 bases). The germline gives CDR1 DFQATT, CDR2 SNEGSKA (reference sequence). The CDR3 contains 15 residues. V dropped 0 bases and J dropped 6 bases, with 17 bases sitting between them. The CDR3 spells CSARDLGAGVHGYTF. CDR3 coding DNA: TGCAGTGCTAGAGATTTAGGGGCAGGGGTCCATGGCTACACCTTC.

The chain joins TRBV3-1 to TRBJ1-1; D ambiguous. Germline assignment: CDR1 LGHDT and CDR2 YNNKEL (reference sequence). V was pared by 0 bases and J by 6 bases, with 11 bases between. This CDR3 has 14 residues. In nucleotides, the CDR3 is TGTGCCAGCAGCCAAGAATTGAATAGCGCTGAAGCTTTCTTT. Translation: CASSQELNSAEAFF.

The CDR3 nucleotides read TGTGCCAGCAGCGTAGACTCCCGAGGGGCTAATGAAAAACTGTTTTTT. Amino acid sequence: CASSVDSRGANEKLFF. The V call is TRBV9, the J call TRBJ1-4; D may be TRBD1 (5 bases). Germline-derived CDR1 and CDR2 are SGDLS and YYNGEE. This CDR3 has 16 residues. V gave up 0 bases and J gave up 3 bases, with 12 bases separating them.

The rearrangement links TRBV20-1 to TRBJ2-3; 7 positions agree with TRBD1. There are 13 residues in the CDR3. Trimming at V came to 3 bases and at J to 4 bases, leaving 4 bases not matched to a gene. The V gene's germline CDR1 is DFQATT and CDR2 SNEGSKA (reference sequence). In DNA form, the CDR3 reads TGCAGTGCTAGGACAGGGAGCCCAGATACGCAGTATTTT. Its translation: CSARTGSPDTQYF.

CDR3 loop: CSARDRASGGGELFF. The CDR3 region has the DNA TGCAGTGCTAGAGACAGGGCTAGCGGGGGCGGGGAGCTGTTTTTT. J is TRBJ2-2 and V is TRBV20-1; 10 positions agree with TRBD2. The length of the CDR3 is 15 residues. V shed 0 bases, J shed 7 bases, and the junction held 5 bases outside the gene matches. Looked up from germline, CDR1 is DFQATT and CDR2 is SNEGSKA (reference sequence).

This rearrangement joins TRBV12-3 or TRBV12-4 to TRBJ2-7; D perhaps matches TRBD1 (6 bases). Trimming shortened V by 4 bases and J by 3 bases, and 16 bases separated the two germline ends. This CDR3 is 15 amino acids long. The CDR3 nucleotides read TGTGCCAGCAGTTCACAGGGCCACAGCTTCTACGAGCAGTACTTC. Translating gives CASSSQGHSFYEQYF.

The V and J genes are TRBV20-1 and TRBJ1-2; weak D call: TRBD1 (6 bases). The CDR3 sequence is 15 residues long. Germline assignment: CDR1 DFQATT and CDR2 SNEGSKA (reference sequence). The V and J ends lost 0 bases and 6 bases respectively, with 17 bases between them. The CDR3 coding sequence is TGCAGTGCTAGAGATCTAAGGGGTTCAGGGGATGGCTACACCTTC. Translating gives CSARDLRGSGDGYTF.

This chain connects TRBV11-2 to TRBJ2-5, with unresolved D. Trimming stripped 0 bases from V and 6 bases from J, with 17 bases between. CDR3 length: 16 residues. Germline V gene sequence: CDR1 SGHAT, CDR2 FQNNGV. The CDR3 spells CASSLDRWGIGQTQYF. The CDR3 nucleotides are TGTGCCAGCAGCTTAGATCGATGGGGTATTGGACAGACCCAGTACTTC.